Given below is one TCR beta chain in context. 13 Jbeta primers and 60 Vbeta primers were used for the PCR. Profiled with immunoSEQ multiplex PCR; TCRdb holds only in-frame clones, not every one. This table has around 230,000 clones, more than 75% appearing once. The sample originates from a study of cytomegalovirus exposure and HLA in healthy donors. The source is a girl aged 2-15 years in good health and CMV-seronegative. Sequencing was done on a sample of PBMCs.

The CDR3 protein is CASSEWQGYEQYF. The CDR3 nucleotides are TGTGCCAGCAGTGAGTGGCAGGGCTACGAGCAGTACTTC. The chain uses TRBV6-5 and TRBJ2-7, with D tentatively TRBD1 (5 bases). Looked up from germline, CDR1 is MNHEY and CDR2 is SVGAGI. The CDR3 is 13 residues long. Trimming cost V 5 bases and J 3 bases, with 11 bases left between them.